This passage covers 24 T cell receptor beta chains from one sample sequenced in a study of beta chain features in type 1 diabetes. Whole-study results and caveats: Among patients with Type 1 diabetes, TCRB CDR3s were moderately but significantly shorter in every one of the four CD4+ subsets.

No antigen is known for these receptors. Expressed TCRB transcripts were sequenced because the entire RNA isolate underwent reverse transcription. The method was immunoSEQ multiplex PCR; TCRdb's version includes in-frame clones alone and lacks a portion of them. The table shows 630,000 or so clones, with more than 12% occurring only once. Sample: naive CD4+ T cells from blood. These receptors all come from a man in his late teens or twenties with type 1 diabetes.

V is TRBV6-6 and J is TRBJ1-2; 9 nucleotides agree with TRBD1. V shed 1 base, J shed 4 bases, and the junction held 7 bases outside the gene matches. Germline CDR1 reads MNHNY; CDR2 reads SVGAGI (reference sequence). The CDR3 totals 16 residues. The CDR3 DNA reads as TGTGCCAGCAGTTACTTACAGGGGGCGCATGTCTATGGCTACACCTTC. It codes for CASSYLQGAHVYGYTF.

The rearrangement uses TRBV4-1 and TRBJ1-2; the D gene is possibly TRBD1 (6 bases). This CDR3 is built from 16 residues. Germline V gene lookup returns CDR1 MGHRA and CDR2 YSYEKL. V was trimmed by 6 bases and J by 4 bases, leaving 21 bases between them. In DNA, the CDR3 is TGCGCCAGCAGTCTCGATCCAGGGGAATGGATCTATGGCTACACCTTC. This gives the protein CASSLDPGEWIYGYTF.

The chain employs TRBV5-1 and TRBJ1-1, with unresolved D. The CDR3 loop spans 14 amino acids. Trimming shortened V by 1 base and J by 6 bases, and 13 bases separated the two germline ends. Germline V lookup: CDR1 SGHRS, CDR2 YFSETQ. CDR3 in DNA: TGCGCCAGCAGCTTGTCGCCGGGCTCACCTGAAGCTTTCTTT. This codes for CASSLSPGSPEAFF.

J is TRBJ2-7 and V is TRBV5-4, with D possibly being TRBD2 (6 bases). Germline V gives CDR1 SGHNT, CDR2 YYREEE (reference sequence). This CDR3 has 17 residues. V dropped 4 bases and J dropped 7 bases, with 27 bases sitting between them. CDR3 protein: CASSPGTFSRPLKEQYF. The CDR3 nucleotides are TGTGCCAGCAGCCCCGGGACTTTCTCAAGACCCTTAAAAGAGCAGTACTTC. Full variable domain (remainder filled in from reference TRBV5-4 and TRBJ2-7): ETGVTQSPTHLIKTRGQQVTLRCSSQSGHNTVSWYQQALGQGPQFIFQYYREEENGRGNFPPRFSGLQFPNYSSELNVNALELDDSALYLCASSPGTFSRPLKEQYFGPGTRLTVT.

This chain joins TRBV10-2 and TRBJ1-1; D not certain. The V gene's germline CDR1 is WSHSY and CDR2 SAAADI. CDR3 length equals 14 residues. The V gene lost 2 bases and the J gene lost 2 bases, with 9 bases spanning the gap. DNA of the CDR3: TGCGCCAGCAGTGAGCAAACAACAAACACTGAAGCTTTCTTT. Its protein is CASSEQTTNTEAFF.

The table lists this clone with a few counts. The V call is TRBV7-3, the J call TRBJ2-7; 10 bases are a match to TRBD1. Germline CDR1 and CDR2: SGHTA and FQGTGA. CDR3 length: 17 amino acids. Germline trimming cut 0 bases from V and 6 bases from J; bases unmatched to any gene: 11. The CDR3 reads CASSLTHTGTGESEQYF. CDR3 sequence (DNA): TGTGCCAGCAGCTTAACACACACCGGGACAGGGGAGAGCGAGCAGTACTTC.

This clone turned up a few times. The chain recombines TRBV6-5 with TRBJ2-1; D is undetermined. Germline CDR1 reads MNHEY; CDR2 reads SVGAGI. CDR3 length: 16 residues. V shed 0 bases and J shed 7 bases, with 16 bases lying between them. This CDR3 reads CASSYSASPPANEQFF. CDR3 sequence (DNA): TGTGCCAGCAGTTACTCAGCGAGCCCTCCGGCGAATGAGCAGTTCTTC.

This clone was seen a handful of times. The chain has TRBV29-1 and TRBJ1-6, with D unclear. The length of the CDR3 is 13 residues. V dropped 7 bases and J dropped 4 bases, with 11 bases sitting between them. From germline, CDR1 is SQVTM and CDR2 ANQGSEA. This CDR3 reads CSAADGYNSPLHF. The CDR3 nucleotides read TGCAGCGCCGCGGACGGTTATAATTCACCCCTCCACTTT.

This clone was counted a few times. The chain combines TRBV7-6 with TRBJ2-2; D remains unclear. V was pared by 6 bases and J by 4 bases, with 12 bases between. The CDR3 is 14 amino acids. The germline gives CDR1 SGHVS, CDR2 FNYEAQ. CDR3 in DNA: TGTGCCAGCAGTGCCCTACGTGGCACCGGGGAGCTGTTTTTT. This sequence encodes CASSALRGTGELFF.

The sample holds a few counts of this clone. The rearrangement links TRBV6-5 to TRBJ2-5; TRBD1 might be the D (6 bases). Germline CDR1 is MNHEY and CDR2 is SVGAGI. V lost 2 bases, J lost 1 base, and 14 bases lay in between. CDR3 size: 16 residues. CDR3: CASSYPQGAPQETQYF. CDR3 sequence (DNA): TGTGCCAGCAGTTACCCACAGGGAGCTCCCCAAGAGACCCAGTACTTC.

V and J are TRBV29-1 and TRBJ2-3, with TRBD1 matching over 10 bases. Germline V lookup: CDR1 SQVTM, CDR2 ANQGSEA. The CDR3 is 16 residues long. Germline trimming cut 6 bases from V and 5 bases from J; bases unmatched to any gene: 14. The DNA for the CDR3 is TGCAGCGTCGCAGAACCGGGACAGGGGTCGGGAGATACGCAGTATTTT. Amino acid sequence: CSVAEPGQGSGDTQYF.

This clone was counted between two and nine times. The CDR3: CASSPYASGGAYNEQFF. The DNA for the CDR3 is TGTGCCAGCAGCCCTTACGCTAGCGGGGGGGCCTACAATGAGCAGTTCTTC. The chain uses TRBV5-4 and TRBJ2-1; 12 nucleotides match TRBD2. Germline V gene data show CDR1 as SGHNT and CDR2 as YYREEE (reference sequence). This CDR3 is 17 amino acids long. The junction had 7 bases not matched to a gene; V was cut back by 4 bases and J by 2 bases. The full variable domain, with the rest looked up from reference TRBV5-4 and TRBJ2-1, is ETGVTQSPTHLIKTRGQQVTLRCSSQSGHNTVSWYQQALGQGPQFIFQYYREEENGRGNFPPRFSGLQFPNYSSELNVNALELDDSALYLCASSPYASGGAYNEQFFGPGTRLTVL.

This clone was observed a few times. The genes are TRBV20-1 and TRBJ1-4; D perhaps matches TRBD1 (6 bases). This CDR3 region has 11 residues. CDR1 is DFQATT and CDR2 is SNEGSKA in the germline V gene (reference sequence). The V end lost 4 bases, the J end lost 12 bases, and 12 bases lay between the germline ends. The chain's CDR3 is CSAKNREQLFF. The CDR3 DNA is TGCAGTGCTAAGAACAGGGAGCAACTGTTTTTT.

This clone appeared a few times. The rearrangement joins TRBV6-5 to TRBJ2-7; D is unclear. Germline V gene data show CDR1 as MNHEY and CDR2 as SVGAGI. V lost 6 bases and J 2 bases, leaving 5 bases between the germline ends. The CDR3 totals 11 residues. Here the CDR3 DNA reads TGTGCCAGCAGCAAAGCCTACGAGCAGTACTTC. Its protein is CASSKAYEQYF.

V usage is TRBV30 and J usage is TRBJ1-5; D is unclear. Germline-derived CDR1 and CDR2 are GTSNPN and SVGIG (reference sequence). Trimming stripped 0 bases from V and 4 bases from J, with 7 bases between. The CDR3 is made up of 13 amino acids. Here the CDR3 reads CAWSVSFNQPQHF. CDR3 coding DNA: TGTGCCTGGAGTGTAAGTTTTAATCAGCCCCAGCATTTT.

The V gene is TRBV2, the J gene TRBJ2-7; weak D call: TRBD2 (6 bases). The CDR3 has 12 residues. Germline V gene data show CDR1 as SNHLY and CDR2 as FYNNEI. Here the CDR3 DNA reads TGTGCCAGCAGTCTCCTCGGCGGGACGGAGGAGGTC. As protein: CASSLLGGTEEV.

This clone was seen a few times. The rearrangement joins TRBV2 to TRBJ1-2; D unclear. Trimming took 3 bases from V and 8 from J, leaving 13 bases between them. The CDR3 sequence is 13 residues long. The germline CDR1 and CDR2 sequences are SNHLY and FYNNEI. The CDR3 protein is CASSDLSAGGYTF. The DNA of the CDR3 is TGTGCCAGCAGTGACCTCAGTGCGGGAGGCTACACCTTC. The full variable domain, its missing parts supplied by reference TRBV2 and TRBJ1-2, is EPEVTQTPSHQVTQMGQEVILRCVPISNHLYFYWYRQILGQKVEFLVSFYNNEISEKSEIFDDQFSVERPDGSNFTLKIRSTKLEDSAMYFCASSDLSAGGYTFGSGTRLTVV.

This clone was picked up a small number of times. This rearrangement joins TRBV7-2 to TRBJ2-7; 12 bases are a match to TRBD2. The junction had 4 bases not matched to a gene; V was cut back by 1 base and J by 0 bases. Germline V CDR1 and CDR2: SGHTA, FQGNSA. This CDR3 comprises 17 residues. CDR3 nucleotides: TGTGCCAGCAGCTTAGTGGGACTAGCGGGCCCCTCCTACGAGCAGTACTTC. Translating it yields CASSLVGLAGPSYEQYF.

V gene TRBV30 combines with J gene TRBJ2-5; 7 bases are shared with TRBD1. V shed 0 bases, J shed 1 base, and the junction held 5 bases outside the gene matches. The germline CDR1 and CDR2 sequences are GTSNPN and SVGIG (reference sequence). This CDR3 is built from 15 residues. CDR3 loop: CAWSVTTGLQETQYF. CDR3 DNA: TGTGCCTGGAGTGTTACGACAGGGCTCCAAGAGACCCAGTACTTC.

A few counts support this clone. CDR3 DNA: TGTGCCAGCAGTGAATTGGCGGGAGGACTGAATGAGCAGTTCTTC. Translated: CASSELAGGLNEQFF. The chain couples TRBV2 to TRBJ2-1, with 8 positions matching TRBD2. Germline V CDR1 and CDR2: SNHLY, FYNNEI. The CDR3 is 15 residues long. Trimming took 2 bases from V and 7 from J; bases not matched to a gene: 7.

This clone came up a few times. In DNA, the CDR3 is TGTGCCAGCAGCTTGATCTTCACCTACGAGCAGTACTTC. Translated: CASSLIFTYEQYF. The V gene is TRBV5-6, the J gene TRBJ2-7; D is undetermined. V was shortened by 1 base and J by 2 bases, with 7 bases between the two germline ends. Germline V gene lookup returns CDR1 SGHDT and CDR2 YYEEEE. The CDR3 runs to 13 residues.

The rearrangement uses TRBV10-1 and TRBJ2-5; 9 bases line up with TRBD1. The CDR3 is made up of 14 amino acids. CDR1 is WNHNN and CDR2 is SYGVQD in the germline V gene (reference sequence). Germline trimming cut 5 bases from V and 5 bases from J; bases unmatched to any gene: 6. CDR3 sequence (DNA): TGCGCCAGCAGTACAGGGGGCTCGGGGGAGACCCAGTACTTC. Amino acids: CASSTGGSGETQYF.

The chain joins TRBV5-6 to TRBJ1-6; no reliable D call. Germline CDR1 is SGHDT and CDR2 is YYEEEE. The CDR3 consists of 15 residues. The V end was cut by 4 bases, the J end by 6 bases, with 14 bases between. The CDR3 region is CASSHGWPPNSPLHF. The CDR3 region has the DNA TGTGCCAGCAGCCATGGTTGGCCCCCTAATTCACCCCTCCACTTT.

V and J are TRBV9 and TRBJ1-2; TRBD1 agrees at 10 bases. J gave up 6 bases and V 3 bases, and 2 bases lay outside the gene matches. Germline CDR1 SGDLS, CDR2 YYNGEE. The CDR3 sequence is 13 residues long. This CDR3 is CASSATGGHGYTF. Here the CDR3 DNA reads TGTGCCAGCAGCGCGACAGGGGGCCATGGCTACACCTTC.